This T cell receptor (beta chain) originates from a study of monozygotic twins with inflammatory bowel disease. TCRdb re-called the 5' RACE reads; every CDR3 protein appears as one record, without DNA. The sample totals about 330,000 distinct CDR3 sequences. This CDR3 spans 15 amino acids. Germline CDR1 is SGHVS and CDR2 is FQNEAQ. Total RNA was isolated from whole blood without T cell sorting. The receptor's source is a human donor with ulcerative colitis or Crohn's disease, or a healthy co-twin of an affected twin (not recorded which). The specimen was blood. The chain combines TRBV7-8 with TRBJ1-1; TCRdb indicates TRBD1, and absent DNA this call remains unverified. The CDR3 spells CTSQPRDRLNTEAFF.